These 31 T cell receptor beta chains share one sample of origin, sequenced in a study of blood T cell repertoires in COVID-19. Sequencing was performed with immunoSEQ multiplex PCR; in TCRdb, only in-frame clones are kept and a portion is missing. Of 110,000 or so clones in the sample, about 84% were seen once. Source material: peripheral blood. These receptors all come from a man aged 50 or older with acute or convalescent COVID-19.

The chain has TRBV11-3 and TRBJ2-1, with 8 bases aligning to TRBD2. The CDR3 sequence is 15 residues long. CDR1 and CDR2 from the germline V gene are SGHNT and YENEEA. J was trimmed by 5 bases and V by 5 bases; bases with no gene match: 8. CDR3 in DNA: TGTGCCAGCAGCCCCGGGGGGGGCCCCAACAATGAGCAGTTCTTC. It translates to CASSPGGGPNNEQFF.

The V call is TRBV4-2, the J call TRBJ1-2; the D gene is possibly TRBD1 (6 bases). Trimming took 3 bases from V and 6 from J, leaving 11 bases between them. The CDR3 extends over 13 amino acids. Germline-derived CDR1 and CDR2 are LGHNA and YNFKEQ. The DNA for the CDR3 is TGTGCCAGCAGCCAGAGAGGACAGCATGGCTACACCTTC. Its protein is CASSQRGQHGYTF.

The chain employs TRBV27 and TRBJ1-2, with 8 bases aligning to TRBD1. This CDR3 region has 14 residues. With 4 bases clipped from V and 1 base from J, the junction kept 2 bases outside the gene matches. Germline CDR1 is MNHEY and CDR2 is SMNVEV (reference sequence). The CDR3 loop is CASSYRGGNYGYTF. Written as DNA, the CDR3 is TGTGCCAGCAGTTACAGGGGGGGTAACTATGGCTACACCTTC.

The chain is built from TRBV5-1 and TRBJ1-4; D is ambiguous. Germline V lookup: CDR1 SGHRS, CDR2 YFSETQ. Trimming pared 0 bases from V and 7 bases from J, leaving 13 bases between. The CDR3 loop spans 15 amino acids. The CDR3 spells CASSLAPGSGEKLFF. The CDR3 DNA is TGCGCCAGCAGCTTGGCTCCCGGGTCGGGTGAAAAACTGTTTTTT.

This clone has a count of ten or more. The CDR3 bases are TGTGCCAGCAGTTTAGGAGGCCAAAACCAAAACTATGGCTACACCTTC. Translating it yields CASSLGGQNQNYGYTF. The chain has TRBV28 and TRBJ1-2, with D unclear. Between the trimmed V and J ends, which lost 2 bases and 2 bases, there was a span of 15 bases. CDR1 is MDHEN and CDR2 is SYDVKM in the germline V gene. The CDR3 consists of 16 residues.

The chain recombines TRBV11-3 with TRBJ2-1, with 7 nucleotides matching TRBD1. Germline V gene data show CDR1 as SGHNT and CDR2 as YENEEA. CDR3 length: 13 residues. The J segment lost 4 bases and the V segment lost 5 bases, leaving 2 bases of the junction unmatched. This CDR3 is CASSRGQYNEQFF. The CDR3 coding sequence is TGTGCCAGCAGCCGGGGACAGTACAATGAGCAGTTCTTC.

The gene calls are TRBV2 and TRBJ2-1; 9 nucleotides line up with TRBD2. CDR1 and CDR2 (germline): SNHLY, FYNNEI. This CDR3 region has 18 residues. V dropped 4 bases and J dropped 2; count of bases not matched to a gene: 12. This chain's CDR3 is CASSGASGGPSAYNEQFF. Written as DNA, the CDR3 is TGTGCCAGCAGTGGAGCGAGCGGGGGGCCGTCCGCCTACAATGAGCAGTTCTTC.

This clone was picked up one time. The chain employs TRBV7-8 and TRBJ2-2, with 8 bases identical to TRBD2. V trimming: 1 base; J trimming: 4 bases; junction bases outside the gene matches: 5. Germline CDR1 SGHVS, CDR2 FQNEAQ. This CDR3 comprises 16 residues. Here the CDR3 reads CASSLEERGFTGELFF. The CDR3 DNA reads TGTGCCAGCAGCTTAGAGGAGCGGGGGTTCACCGGGGAGCTGTTTTTT.

Only one count was recorded for this clone. The J gene is TRBJ1-6, the V gene TRBV27, with a tentative D call TRBD1 (5 bases). The germline V and J ends were trimmed by 6 bases and 3 bases, with 12 bases remaining between them. CDR3 length: 15 residues. In germline, CDR1 is MNHEY, CDR2 SMNVEV (reference sequence). As DNA, the CDR3 is TGTGCCAGCAGAGAACAGGCTTACTATAATTCACCCCTCCACTTT. Protein sequence: CASREQAYYNSPLHF.

Written as DNA, the CDR3 is TGTGCCTTGGGGGCGGGGGGCCTGAGCCTCACAGATACGCAGTATTTT. It yields the protein CALGAGGLSLTDTQYF. The chain has TRBV30 and TRBJ2-3; 8 nucleotides match TRBD2. This CDR3 is 16 amino acids long. The germline gives CDR1 GTSNPN, CDR2 SVGIG (reference sequence). J gave up 2 bases and V 7 bases, and 14 bases lay outside the gene matches.

V and J are TRBV27 and TRBJ1-5; no definite D call. The CDR3 totals 12 residues. Deletions cut 3 bases from V and 6 bases from J, with 6 bases between. Germline assignment: CDR1 MNHEY and CDR2 SMNVEV (reference sequence). The CDR3 sequence is CASSFHGQPQHF. CDR3 in DNA: TGTGCCAGCAGTTTCCACGGTCAGCCCCAGCATTTT.

This clone was counted once. This chain joins TRBV19 and TRBJ1-1; the D gene is possibly TRBD1 (5 bases). V was clipped by 0 bases and J by 0 bases, with 17 bases between them. CDR1 is LNHDA and CDR2 is SQIVND in the germline V gene (reference sequence). This CDR3 contains 18 residues. The CDR3 DNA is TGTGCCAGTAGTATAGATACCCCGCAGGGTGGGGTGAACACTGAAGCTTTCTTT. This encodes CASSIDTPQGGVNTEAFF.

This clone came up once. The CDR3 nucleotides are TGTGCCAGCAGCTTAGCGCGGGCGGGGGGCCCCCAAGAGACCCAGTACTTC. Its translation is CASSLARAGGPQETQYF. The chain is built from TRBV7-2 and TRBJ2-5; 8 nucleotides match TRBD2. CDR1 is SGHTA and CDR2 is FQGNSA in the germline V gene. CDR3 size: 17 residues. J lost 1 base, V lost 0 bases, and 7 bases had no gene match.

The chain couples TRBV3-1 (or the pseudogene TRBV3-2) to TRBJ1-2, with 8 bases identical to TRBD1. This CDR3 spans 14 amino acids. Looked up from germline, CDR1 is LGHDT and CDR2 is YNNKEL (reference sequence). After removal of 4 bases from V and 8 bases from J, the junction contained 9 bases not matched to a gene. In DNA form, the CDR3 reads TGTGCCAGCAGCCCGAGGGACAGGCGGGGGGGCTACACCTTC. Residues: CASSPRDRRGGYTF.

This clone was detected once. The J gene is TRBJ1-4, the V gene TRBV6-6; D remains unclear. Germline V gene sequence: CDR1 MNHNY, CDR2 SVGAGI (reference sequence). The CDR3 sequence is 12 residues long. V dropped 6 bases and J dropped 4 bases, with 6 bases sitting between them. The CDR3 nucleotides read TGTGCCAGCAGCTCTCTTAATGAAAAACTGTTTTTT. Amino acids: CASSSLNEKLFF.

This chain's CDR3 is CASSLKGRGLNTEAFF. CDR3 sequence (DNA): TGTGCCAGCAGCTTAAAGGGGAGGGGGTTGAACACTGAAGCTTTCTTT. The chain is built from TRBV7-3 and TRBJ1-1, with D maybe TRBD1 (6 bases). V lost 1 base and J 0 bases, leaving 12 bases between the germline ends. Looked up from germline, CDR1 is SGHTA and CDR2 is FQGTGA. This CDR3 has 16 amino acids.

This clone was seen only a few times. V and J are TRBV21-1 and TRBJ2-1; TRBD1, the D gene given by the table, was not confirmed from the DNA. TRBV21-1 is deemed a pseudogene. There are 19 residues in the CDR3. CDR3 residues: CASSNRRDRGQSSYNEQFF. The CDR3 bases are TGTGCCAGCAGCAACCGCCGGGACAGGGGGCAAAGCTCCTACAATGAGCAGTTCTTC.

This sequence joins TRBV5-1 and TRBJ2-5, with 9 bases fitting TRBD2. The CDR3 sequence is 15 residues long. V lost 4 bases and J lost 7; bases outside the gene matches: 11. Germline loops: CDR1 SGHRS, CDR2 YFSETQ. The CDR3 DNA follows: TGCGCCAGCAGCCTGAGGACTAGCGACCTGGGGACCCAGTACTTC. Translation: CASSLRTSDLGTQYF.

The chain is built from TRBV28 and TRBJ1-1; D unclear. This CDR3 has 13 amino acids. Germline lookup yields CDR1 MDHEN and CDR2 SYDVKM. V lost 5 bases, J lost 7 bases, and 14 bases lay in between. The CDR3, as DNA: TGTGCCAGCAGTCTAAGGGAGAGGTTTGAAGCTTTCTTT. Translated, it gives CASSLRERFEAFF.

The genes are TRBV7-2 and TRBJ2-7, with D unclear. This CDR3 has 12 residues. CDR1 and CDR2 (germline): SGHTA, FQGNSA. Trimming took 1 base from V and 6 from J, leaving 7 bases between them. CDR3 loop: CASSLVSREQYF. The DNA of the CDR3 is TGTGCCAGCAGCTTAGTGAGTCGCGAGCAGTACTTC.

The chain uses TRBV6-5 and TRBJ2-1, with 9 nucleotides matching TRBD1. The junction had 4 bases not matched to a gene; V was cut back by 6 bases and J by 1 base. CDR3 size: 15 residues. Germline V lookup: CDR1 MNHEY, CDR2 SVGAGI. The CDR3 DNA follows: TGTGCCAGCAGATGGACAGGGGATTCCTACAATGAGCAGTTCTTC. Protein sequence: CASRWTGDSYNEQFF.

The chain uses TRBV7-8 and TRBJ2-3; D possibly corresponds to TRBD2 (5 bases). The germline V and J ends were trimmed by 8 bases and 6 bases, with 12 bases remaining between them. Germline assignment: CDR1 SGHVS and CDR2 FQNEAQ. CDR3 length: 12 residues. CDR3 nucleotides: TGTGCCAGCGGCCAGCGGAGCGATACGCAGTATTTT. It specifies CASGQRSDTQYF.

This rearrangement joins TRBV7-3 to TRBJ1-1; 7 positions match TRBD1. The germline V gene has CDR1 SGHTA and CDR2 FQGTGA. With V trimmed by 2 bases and J by 3 bases, 3 bases remained unmatched. The CDR3 sequence is 14 residues long. This CDR3 reads CASSLEGADTEAFF. As DNA, the CDR3 is TGTGCCAGCAGCTTAGAGGGGGCTGACACTGAAGCTTTCTTT.

The chain carries TRBV5-1 and TRBJ2-2; tentatively, D is TRBD1 (6 bases). Germline CDR1 SGHRS, CDR2 YFSETQ. V was pared by 3 bases and J by 4 bases, with 13 bases between. The CDR3 extends over 15 amino acids. CDR3 in DNA: TGCGCCAGCAGCTGGCTGGGGGCAGGCACCGGGGAGCTGTTTTTT. Its translation: CASSWLGAGTGELFF.

This sequence joins TRBV10-3 and TRBJ2-6; 10 positions match TRBD1. The CDR3 has 16 amino acids. Germline-derived CDR1 and CDR2 are ENHRY and SYGVKD. V trimming: 4 bases; J trimming: 2 bases; junction bases outside the gene matches: 2. The CDR3 spells CAISATGGAGANVLTF. CDR3 nucleotides: TGTGCCATCAGTGCGACAGGGGGCGCTGGGGCCAACGTCCTGACTTTC.

The chain has TRBV5-1 and TRBJ2-1, with 7 bases aligning to TRBD1. The CDR3 has 15 amino acids. Germline V gives CDR1 SGHRS, CDR2 YFSETQ. J gave up 7 bases and V 4 bases, and 11 bases lay outside the gene matches. CDR3 coding DNA: TGCGCCAGCAGCCTACAGGGGATATCTACAAATGAGCAGTTCTTC. It translates to CASSLQGISTNEQFF.

The chain recombines TRBV5-7 with TRBJ1-6; 9 nucleotides align to TRBD1. TRBV5-7 is marked as an open reading frame, function uncertain. The junction had 6 bases not matched to a gene; V was cut back by 3 bases and J by 8 bases. The CDR3 contains 15 residues. Written as DNA, the CDR3 is TGTGCCAGCAGCTGGGGGGACAGGGTTGATTCACCCCTCCACTTT. Protein: CASSWGDRVDSPLHF.

The table lists this clone with a count of one. This chain connects TRBV11-2 to TRBJ1-4; D might be TRBD1 (6 bases). The CDR3 extends over 12 amino acids. Deletions cut 5 bases from V and 14 bases from J, with 15 bases between. CDR1 and CDR2 (germline): SGHAT, FQNNGV. CDR3 coding DNA: TGTGCCAGCAGCCTCACAGGGCTGTCGCTGTTTTTT. This gives the protein CASSLTGLSLFF.

V is TRBV5-1 and J is TRBJ2-1; 9 positions match TRBD2. From germline, CDR1 is SGHRS and CDR2 YFSETQ. V gave up 2 bases and J gave up 6 bases; unmatched junction bases: 6. This CDR3 spans 15 amino acids. CDR3 residues: CASSFTGLAPNEQFF. As DNA, the CDR3 is TGCGCCAGCAGCTTCACCGGACTAGCGCCCAATGAGCAGTTCTTC.

V and J are TRBV9 and TRBJ1-5, with unresolved D. Trimming pared 0 bases from V and 8 bases from J, leaving 12 bases between. Germline V gives CDR1 SGDLS, CDR2 YYNGEE. The length of the CDR3 is 14 residues. The CDR3, as DNA: TGTGCCAGCAGCGTAGCTGACACGGTAGAGCCCCAGCATTTT. Its protein product is CASSVADTVEPQHF.

This clone was counted only a few times. This chain uses TRBV4-1 with TRBJ1-5; perhaps TRBD1 as D (5 bases). The V gene's germline CDR1 is MGHRA and CDR2 YSYEKL. Trimming shortened V by 1 base and J by 0 bases, and 7 bases separated the two germline ends. CDR3 length: 15 amino acids. The CDR3 region has the DNA TGCGCCAGCAGCCAAGGGCAGGGTAGCAATCAGCCCCAGCATTTT. It translates to CASSQGQGSNQPQHF.